These 21 T cell receptor beta chains originate from one sample sequenced in a study of shared clonotypes between healthy human individuals. TCRdb's copy holds only in-frame clones and misses some; the assay was immunoSEQ multiplex PCR. Of about 1 million clones listed, about 74% are singletons. The sequenced sample consisted of memory CD4+ T cells sorted from blood. As to subset: CD45RA-negative fraction. The receptors come from a man aged 18 to 35 in good health.

This clone was observed a few times. V is TRBV5-6 and J is TRBJ2-2; D gene ambiguous. The germline V gene encodes CDR1 SGHDT and CDR2 YYEEEE. The CDR3 covers 15 residues. Deletions cut 0 bases from V and 6 bases from J, with 12 bases between. The CDR3 protein is CASSLVSGNAGELFF. DNA of the CDR3: TGTGCCAGCAGCTTGGTTTCGGGTAATGCCGGGGAGCTGTTTTTT.

V gene TRBV10-1 combines with J gene TRBJ1-4; D call uncertain. Between the trimmed V and J ends, which lost 2 bases and 4 bases, there was a span of 20 bases. The CDR3 is 18 amino acids. The germline V gene encodes CDR1 WNHNN and CDR2 SYGVQD (reference sequence). For the CDR3, the DNA is TGCGCCAGCAGTGAGAGAATGGACGAAGCGATTCGTAATGAAAAACTGTTTTTT. It yields the protein CASSERMDEAIRNEKLFF.

J is TRBJ1-6 and V is TRBV10-3; the match to TRBD1 covers 9 bases. CDR3 length equals 15 residues. Per the germline V gene, CDR1 is ENHRY and CDR2 is SYGVKD. Losses at the gene ends were 8 bases for V and 7 bases for J; bases not matched to a gene: 9. CDR3 in DNA: TGTGCCATCGGGGAGACTGGACAGGGGAATTCACCCCTCCACTTT. Translated, it gives CAIGETGQGNSPLHF.

With regard to this clone: Other DNA sequences of this sample code for an identical CDR3. This rearrangement joins TRBV30 to TRBJ2-7; no firm D call. Between the trimmed V and J ends, which lost 0 bases and 0 bases, there was a span of 3 bases. There are 12 residues in the CDR3. Germline loops: CDR1 GTSNPN, CDR2 SVGIG (reference sequence). CDR3 region: CAWSVLSYEQYF. CDR3 coding DNA: TGTGCCTGGAGTGTACTCTCCTACGAGCAGTACTTC.

This clone was recorded at least ten times. The V and J genes are TRBV5-5 and TRBJ1-2, with D unresolved. V was shortened by 2 bases and J by 8 bases, with 13 bases between the two germline ends. CDR3 length: 13 amino acids. Germline CDR1 reads SGHKS; CDR2 reads YYEKEE (reference sequence). The chain's CDR3 is CASSLEPSWGYTF. The CDR3 DNA sequence: TGTGCCAGCAGCTTAGAACCATCGTGGGGCTACACCTTC.

This chain joins TRBV6-5 and TRBJ2-7; perhaps TRBD1 as D (5 bases). The CDR3 is 15 residues long. V was clipped by 5 bases and J by 3 bases, with 17 bases between them. From germline, CDR1 is MNHEY and CDR2 SVGAGI. The CDR3 here is CASSAPALGLYEQYF. The CDR3 DNA reads as TGTGCCAGCAGTGCGCCTGCACTGGGGCTCTACGAGCAGTACTTC.

V usage is TRBV29-1 and J usage is TRBJ2-7; 7 bases are shared with TRBD1. With 6 bases clipped from V and 0 bases from J, the junction kept 5 bases outside the gene matches. The CDR3 extends over 13 amino acids. CDR1 and CDR2 from the germline V gene are SQVTM and ANQGSEA. CDR3 amino acids: CSVERTGSYEQYF. In DNA, the CDR3 is TGCAGCGTAGAGAGGACAGGCTCCTACGAGCAGTACTTC.

V usage is TRBV5-1 and J usage is TRBJ2-1, with 8 bases aligning to TRBD2. Germline-derived CDR1 and CDR2 are SGHRS and YFSETQ. The CDR3 covers 16 residues. The junction had 13 bases not matched to a gene; V was cut back by 4 bases and J by 7 bases. This CDR3 is CASSTGNGGAENEQFF. CDR3 DNA: TGCGCCAGCAGCACCGGCAACGGGGGGGCCGAAAATGAGCAGTTCTTC.

Note on this clone: At one end the junction does not follow the germline gene, possibly because of a read error. The V gene is TRBV7-7, the J gene TRBJ2-7; D possibly uses TRBD1 or TRBD2 (5 bases each). CDR3 length: 13 residues. Germline V gives CDR1 SSHAT, CDR2 FNYEAQ (reference sequence). CDR3: CASSLDRGDEQYF. For the CDR3, the DNA is TGTGCTAGCAGCTTAGATCGGGGCGACGAGCAGTACTTC.

The chain couples TRBV28 to TRBJ2-2; D remains ambiguous. The V end was cut by 3 bases, the J end by 4 bases, with 12 bases between. CDR3 length: 15 residues. Germline V CDR1 and CDR2: MDHEN, SYDVKM. The CDR3 is CASSFALGGTGELFF. The CDR3 bases are TGTGCCAGCAGTTTCGCACTGGGTGGCACCGGGGAGCTGTTTTTT.

This chain joins TRBV2 and TRBJ2-2; 10 bases fit TRBD2. Germline CDR1 is SNHLY and CDR2 is FYNNEI. V shed 6 bases and J 4 bases; nucleotides not matched to a gene: 5. The CDR3 consists of 15 residues. CDR3 in amino acids: CASSLIAGGTGELFF. CDR3 bases: TGTGCCAGCAGCCTAATAGCGGGGGGCACCGGGGAGCTGTTTTTT.

The genes are TRBV5-4 and TRBJ2-5; 8 positions match TRBD2. This CDR3 comprises 16 residues. CDR1 is SGHNT, CDR2 YYREEE, per germline (reference sequence). The V segment lost 2 bases and the J segment 4 bases; nucleotides outside the gene matches: 10. The CDR3, as DNA: TGTGCCAGCAGCTTTCCCATAGCGGGATCGGGAGAGACCCAGTACTTC. Translated: CASSFPIAGSGETQYF.

V is TRBV5-3 and J is TRBJ2-1; weak D call: TRBD1 (6 bases). TRBV5-3 is known as an ORF, though its function is uncertain. This CDR3 is 13 amino acids long. The germline V and J ends were trimmed by 4 bases and 6 bases, with 11 bases remaining between them. The CDR3 here is CARSQGGANEQFF. CDR3 DNA sequence: TGTGCCAGAAGCCAAGGGGGTGCCAATGAGCAGTTCTTC.

The chain joins TRBV7-9 to TRBJ1-4, with D perhaps TRBD1 (6 bases). There are 15 residues in the CDR3. Germline V gives CDR1 SEHNR, CDR2 FQNEAQ (reference sequence). V was clipped by 4 bases and J by 4 bases, with 13 bases between them. The CDR3 nucleotides read TGTGCCAGCAGCTCAGGACAGTCCTATAATGAAAAACTGTTTTTT. Its protein product is CASSSGQSYNEKLFF.

Many counts were recorded for this clone. This rearrangement joins TRBV5-6 to TRBJ2-1; D unresolved. Germline CDR1 reads SGHDT; CDR2 reads YYEEEE. The CDR3 consists of 15 residues. Trimming left V 4 bases short and J 4 bases short, with 15 bases between. The CDR3 DNA reads as TGTGCCAGCAGCCTCCGGGCCTTAAATTACAATGAGCAGTTCTTC. Protein sequence: CASSLRALNYNEQFF. Full variable domain (rest looked up from reference TRBV5-6 and TRBJ2-1): DAGVTQSPTHLIKTRGQQVTLRCSPKSGHDTVSWYQQALGQGPQFIFQYYEEEERQRGNFPDRFSGHQFPNYSSELNVNALLLGDSALYLCASSLRALNYNEQFFGPGTRLTVL.

The chain uses TRBV6-1 and TRBJ1-5, with D maybe TRBD1 (5 bases). The CDR3 extends over 13 amino acids. Germline V gives CDR1 MNHNS, CDR2 SASEGT. With 7 bases removed from V and 1 base from J, the gap between germline ends came to 8 bases. The CDR3 reads CASTSGSNQPQHF. The CDR3 coding sequence is TGTGCCAGCACGTCAGGGAGCAATCAGCCCCAGCATTTT.

The chain joins TRBV27 to TRBJ2-5; either TRBD1 or TRBD2 may supply D (5 bases each). CDR3 length: 16 residues. Germline V gene data show CDR1 as MNHEY and CDR2 as SMNVEV (reference sequence). Between the trimmed V and J ends, which lost 5 bases and 5 bases, there was a span of 21 bases. CDR3 DNA sequence: TGTGCCAGCAGTCCCATTGGGTCGAGGGGTACGGAGACCCAGTACTTC. Protein sequence: CASSPIGSRGTETQYF.

This clone turned up a few times. The J gene is TRBJ2-2, the V gene TRBV7-9; 11 positions agree with TRBD2. The CDR3 is 15 residues long. V dropped 5 bases and J dropped 6; count of bases not matched to a gene: 5. Looked up from germline, CDR1 is SEHNR and CDR2 is FQNEAQ (reference sequence). CDR3 in amino acids: CASSETSGIPGELFF. CDR3 in DNA: TGTGCCAGCAGCGAGACTAGCGGGATCCCCGGGGAGCTGTTTTTT.

The chain joins TRBV6-5 to TRBJ1-2, with D perhaps matching TRBD1 (6 bases). V shed 7 bases and J shed 7 bases, with 19 bases lying between them. The V gene's germline CDR1 is MNHEY and CDR2 SVGAGI. This CDR3 region has 14 residues. The CDR3 protein is CASIPHREASGYTF. DNA of the CDR3: TGTGCCAGCATTCCTCACAGGGAGGCTAGTGGCTACACCTTC.

V and J are TRBV9 and TRBJ1-6; 7 bases are a match to TRBD1. CDR1 and CDR2 (germline): SGDLS, YYNGEE. V trimming: 3 bases; J trimming: 5 bases; junction bases outside the gene matches: 5. The CDR3 runs to 15 residues. This CDR3 is CASSERTGNNSPLHF. CDR3 in DNA: TGTGCCAGCAGCGAGAGGACAGGCAATAATTCACCCCTCCACTTT.

The V call is TRBV5-4, the J call TRBJ2-7; maybe TRBD1 (7 bases). The CDR3 runs to 14 residues. Germline CDR1 reads SGHNT; CDR2 reads YYREEE (reference sequence). Trimming took off 4 bases at V and 7 bases at J, with 18 bases between the two ends. The CDR3 loop is CASSTRTGGGEQYF. The CDR3 DNA sequence: TGTGCCAGCAGCACCCGGACAGGTGGGGGGGAGCAGTACTTC.